Below, 27 T cell receptor beta chains from the same sample are listed, as sequenced in a study of T-cell reconstitution after alpha-beta-depleted transplantation in children. TCRbeta library preparation incorporated unique molecular identifiers. TCRdb fed the PCR reads into MiXCR, producing one record per CDR3 protein. The repertoire has under 250,000 distinct CDR3 sequences, under 30% of them found once; the top ten carry about 4.8%. The sequences come from PBMCs, mostly from graft donor cells, collected 360 days after TCRalphabeta/CD19-depleted stem cell transplant. The receptors originated from a female patient aged 2-9 years who had a stem cell transplant for congenital amegakaryocytic thrombocytopenia, so the T cells may come from the graft donor.

This clonotype was seen a few times. CDR3 DNA: TGTGCCAGCAGCCCGGGGGTACAGGGACTGAACACTGAAGCTTTCTTT. This translates into CASSPGVQGLNTEAFF. This chain connects TRBV11-2 to TRBJ1-1, with D possibly being TRBD1 (6 bases). Looked up from germline, CDR1 is SGHAT and CDR2 is FQNNGV. The CDR3 is 16 amino acids. Deletions cut 5 bases from V and 0 bases from J, with 16 bases between.

This clonotype has ten or more counts. The chain couples TRBV6-5 to TRBJ2-1; weak D call: TRBD1 (5 bases). V was clipped by 0 bases and J by 6 bases, with 9 bases between them. This CDR3 region has 14 residues. The germline gives CDR1 MNHEY, CDR2 SVGAGI. The CDR3 loop is CASSYSDSINEQFF. The CDR3 bases are TGTGCCAGCAGTTACTCTGACAGTATCAATGAGCAGTTCTTC.

The V call is TRBV28, the J call TRBJ2-1; possible D gene TRBD1, 5 bases. The V end lost 4 bases, the J end lost 5 bases, and 18 bases lay between the germline ends. CDR1 and CDR2 from the germline V gene are MDHEN and SYDVKM. This CDR3 has 16 amino acids. The CDR3 sequence: CASSYVRGKVHNEQFF. In nucleotides, the CDR3 is TGTGCCAGCAGTTACGTAAGGGGAAAGGTCCACAATGAGCAGTTCTTC.

The rearrangement joins TRBV6-2 or TRBV6-3 to TRBJ2-3; D is tentatively TRBD1 or TRBD2 (5 bases each). V was trimmed by 7 bases and J by 0 bases, leaving 14 bases between them. Per germline, CDR1 MNHEY and CDR2 SVGEGT. This CDR3 has 15 residues. The DNA for the CDR3 is TGTGCCAGCACCGCCCGGGGCGCGAGCACAGATACGCAGTATTTT. The encoded protein is CASTARGASTDTQYF.

Only a few counts were recorded for this clonotype. The rearrangement joins TRBV20-1 to TRBJ2-5; no definite D call. Trimming took 0 bases from V and 5 from J, leaving 13 bases between them. The length of the CDR3 is 14 residues. Germline CDR1 reads DFQATT; CDR2 reads SNEGSKA (reference sequence). The CDR3 DNA sequence: TGCAGTGCTAGAGATCCCCTATGGGGTGAGACCCAGTACTTC. It codes for CSARDPLWGETQYF.

Only one count was recorded for this clonotype. The chain is built from TRBV3-1 and TRBJ2-7, with 10 bases matching TRBD2. The V gene end was trimmed by 3 bases and the J gene end by 2 bases; junction bases not matched to a gene: 4. The CDR3 runs to 15 residues. Germline V gives CDR1 LGHDT, CDR2 YNNKEL (reference sequence). The CDR3 sequence is CASSQLAGDPYEQYF. For the CDR3, the DNA is TGTGCCAGCAGCCAGCTAGCGGGGGACCCCTACGAGCAGTACTTC.

This chain uses TRBV12-3 or TRBV12-4 with TRBJ2-3; TRBD1 is a possible D gene (5 bases). The germline V and J ends were trimmed by 3 bases and 0 bases, with 10 bases remaining between them. CDR3 length: 15 residues. CDR3 amino acids: CASSFDSTSTDTQYF. The CDR3, as DNA: TGTGCCAGCAGTTTTGACAGTACTAGCACAGATACGCAGTATTTT.

J is TRBJ1-3 and V is TRBV7-8, with D unclear. Germline V gene data show CDR1 as SGHVS and CDR2 as FQNEAQ. The V end was cut by 4 bases, the J end by 2 bases, with 9 bases between. CDR3 length equals 14 residues. The CDR3 here is CASSSDSPGNTIYF. CDR3 nucleotide sequence: TGTGCCAGCAGCTCCGACTCCCCTGGAAACACCATATATTTT.

This clonotype showed up just a few times. The V and J genes are TRBV12-3 or TRBV12-4 and TRBJ2-4; 8 positions match TRBD1. After removal of 6 bases from V and 8 bases from J, the junction contained 6 bases not matched to a gene. This CDR3 is 13 amino acids long. CDR3 DNA: TGTGCCAGCAGCTCCGGGACAGGATACATTCAGTACTTC. Its translation: CASSSGTGYIQYF.

This clonotype was found a few times. J is TRBJ2-3 and V is TRBV4-1; no clear D gene. Germline-derived CDR1 and CDR2 are MGHRA and YSYEKL. Trimming removed 4 bases at V and 1 base at J, with 18 bases between. CDR3 size: 17 residues. CDR3 residues: CASSPPPVSYGTDTQYF. For the CDR3, the DNA is TGCGCCAGCAGCCCCCCCCCAGTCTCCTATGGCACAGATACGCAGTATTTT.

The V and J genes are TRBV20-1 and TRBJ2-1, with TRBD2 matching 11 bases. Per the germline V gene, CDR1 is DFQATT and CDR2 is SNEGSKA (reference sequence). The CDR3 is 14 amino acids. Trimming cost V 6 bases and J 9 bases; bases outside gene matches: 10. The CDR3 is CSASSGLAVIEQFF. Written as DNA, the CDR3 is TGCAGTGCATCCTCGGGACTAGCGGTTATTGAGCAGTTCTTC.

The sample holds a few counts of this clonotype. The rearrangement links TRBV10-3 to TRBJ2-5; D may be TRBD1 or TRBD2 (5 bases each). CDR3 size: 14 residues. The germline V gene encodes CDR1 ENHRY and CDR2 SYGVKD. V lost 4 bases to trimming and J lost 1 base, with 10 bases between them. The CDR3 DNA is TGTGCCATCAGTGTACCAGGGACCCAAGAGACCCAGTACTTC. Translated: CAISVPGTQETQYF.

This clonotype has more than one count but fewer than ten. V is TRBV12-3 or TRBV12-4 and J is TRBJ1-1; D gene uncertain. CDR3 length: 12 amino acids. The V end lost 5 bases, the J end lost 7 bases, and 11 bases lay between the germline ends. The CDR3 here is CASSPQTLEAFF. The CDR3 region has the DNA TGTGCCAGCAGTCCCCAGACACTTGAAGCTTTCTTT.

In its sample, this clonotype was seen a few times. This chain uses TRBV12-3 or TRBV12-4 with TRBJ2-7; weak D call: TRBD2 (6 bases). The CDR3 sequence is 14 residues long. V lost 3 bases to trimming and J lost 0 bases, with 9 bases between them. The CDR3 sequence: CASSFDGSSYEQYF. The CDR3 DNA follows: TGTGCCAGCAGTTTCGACGGGAGCTCCTACGAGCAGTACTTC.

The sample holds a few counts of this clonotype. The rearrangement joins TRBV4-2 to TRBJ1-1, with D unclear. CDR3 length: 14 residues. Germline CDR1 and CDR2: LGHNA and YNFKEQ. V shed 0 bases and J shed 1 base, with 6 bases lying between them. The CDR3 DNA is TGTGCCAGCAGCCAAGATTCAGGGAACACTGAAGCTTTCTTT. It codes for CASSQDSGNTEAFF.

V gene TRBV5-1 combines with J gene TRBJ2-5; TRBD2 might be the D (6 bases). Germline-derived CDR1 and CDR2 are SGHRS and YFSETQ. V was pared by 5 bases and J by 3 bases, with 14 bases between. CDR3 size: 14 residues. CDR3 DNA sequence: TGCGCCAGCAGGCTCAGCGGGCAAAAAGAGACCCAGTACTTC. Translation: CASRLSGQKETQYF.

The chain recombines TRBV12-3 or TRBV12-4 with TRBJ2-7; TRBD2 matches at 9 bases. The CDR3 is made up of 15 amino acids. V lost 2 bases, J lost 2 bases, and 4 bases stayed unmatched. CDR3 in DNA: TGTGCCAGCAGTTTACGCGGGGGGGCCACCTACGAGCAGTACTTC. This gives the protein CASSLRGGATYEQYF.

The chain joins TRBV3-1 to TRBJ2-1; no clear D. This CDR3 spans 14 amino acids. V shed 0 bases and J shed 3 bases, with 6 bases lying between them. CDR1 and CDR2 from the germline V gene are LGHDT and YNNKEL (reference sequence). The DNA for the CDR3 is TGTGCCAGCAGCCAAGAGGTCGGCTACAATGAGCAGTTCTTC. The encoded protein is CASSQEVGYNEQFF.

The chain joins TRBV4-1 to TRBJ2-3; 8 bases are a match to TRBD1. This CDR3 spans 15 amino acids. Unmatched junction bases numbered 4, after V lost 1 base and J lost 4 bases. The germline CDR1 and CDR2 sequences are MGHRA and YSYEKL. CDR3 region: CASSQAGTGADTQYF. The CDR3 DNA reads as TGCGCCAGCAGCCAAGCCGGGACAGGAGCAGATACGCAGTATTTT.

This clonotype was seen at least ten times. The chain is built from TRBV10-3 and TRBJ2-6, with TRBD1 matching 7 bases. The CDR3 spans 16 residues. CDR1 ENHRY and CDR2 SYGVKD come from the germline V gene. Germline trimming cut 5 bases from V and 2 bases from J; bases unmatched to any gene: 6. CDR3 residues: CAISRQGTPGANVLTF. The CDR3 coding sequence is TGTGCCATCAGTCGACAGGGTACCCCTGGGGCCAACGTCCTGACTTTC.

This clonotype is a singleton in its sample. V gene TRBV12-3 or TRBV12-4 combines with J gene TRBJ2-7; 7 nucleotides align to TRBD1. The CDR3 has 16 amino acids. With 1 base clipped from V and 1 base from J, the junction kept 7 bases outside the gene matches. The CDR3 is CASSLGQGLLSYEQYF. The CDR3 nucleotides are TGTGCCAGCAGTTTAGGACAGGGCCTCCTGTCCTACGAGCAGTACTTC.

CDR3 sequence: CASRWGADYGYTF. Here the CDR3 DNA reads TGTGCCAGCCGCTGGGGGGCTGACTATGGCTACACCTTC. The rearrangement links TRBV12-3 or TRBV12-4 to TRBJ1-2, with a weak D call TRBD1 (6 bases). The CDR3 runs 13 residues. Trimming removed 8 bases from V and 3 bases from J, with 13 bases in between.

The J gene is TRBJ2-7, the V gene TRBV20-1, with D unclear. V was shortened by 6 bases and J by 0 bases, with 12 bases between the two germline ends. The CDR3 is made up of 13 amino acids. Germline CDR1 reads DFQATT; CDR2 reads SNEGSKA (reference sequence). CDR3 sequence reads: CSAEPPDSYEQYF. As DNA, the CDR3 is TGCAGTGCCGAACCGCCGGACTCCTACGAGCAGTACTTC.

To note about this clonotype: This clone may be a read error of a much larger clone one base away. V usage is TRBV5-1 and J usage is TRBJ2-2; D not resolved. CDR1 is SGHRS, CDR2 YFSETQ, per germline. This CDR3 contains 13 residues. V lost 1 base to trimming and J lost 3 bases, with 4 bases between them. The CDR3 reads CASSLPDTGELFF. Written as DNA, the CDR3 is TGCGCCAGCAGCTTGCCGGACACCGGGGAGCTGTTTTTT.

V and J are TRBV29-1 and TRBJ2-5; no clear D. The CDR3 length is 14 residues. V gave up 3 bases and J gave up 5 bases, with 16 bases separating them. Per germline, CDR1 SQVTM and CDR2 ANQGSEA. Here the CDR3 DNA reads TGCAGCGTTGATCCCCGACCATCGTCGGAGACCCAGTACTTC. Encoded protein: CSVDPRPSSETQYF.

The DNA for the CDR3 is TGTGCCAGCAGCAAAATGACTAGCACAGATACGCAGTATTTT. Its protein is CASSKMTSTDTQYF. V and J are TRBV5-6 and TRBJ2-3; no clear D gene. Per the germline V gene, CDR1 is SGHDT and CDR2 is YYEEEE. The CDR3 length is 14 residues. Deletions cut 4 bases from V and 0 bases from J, with 9 bases between. The whole variable domain, filled in from reference TRBV5-6 and TRBJ2-3, reads DAGVTQSPTHLIKTRGQQVTLRCSPKSGHDTVSWYQQALGQGPQFIFQYYEEEERQRGNFPDRFSGHQFPNYSSELNVNALLLGDSALYLCASSKMTSTDTQYFGPGTRLTVL.

The CDR3 reads CASSPRVAPNNEQFF. The CDR3, as DNA: TGTGCCAGCAGCCCCCGGGTCGCCCCTAACAATGAGCAGTTCTTC. The genes are TRBV7-2 and TRBJ2-1; D not certain. V shed 5 bases and J shed 5 bases, with 16 bases lying between them. Germline V gives CDR1 SGHTA, CDR2 FQGNSA. This CDR3 contains 15 residues.